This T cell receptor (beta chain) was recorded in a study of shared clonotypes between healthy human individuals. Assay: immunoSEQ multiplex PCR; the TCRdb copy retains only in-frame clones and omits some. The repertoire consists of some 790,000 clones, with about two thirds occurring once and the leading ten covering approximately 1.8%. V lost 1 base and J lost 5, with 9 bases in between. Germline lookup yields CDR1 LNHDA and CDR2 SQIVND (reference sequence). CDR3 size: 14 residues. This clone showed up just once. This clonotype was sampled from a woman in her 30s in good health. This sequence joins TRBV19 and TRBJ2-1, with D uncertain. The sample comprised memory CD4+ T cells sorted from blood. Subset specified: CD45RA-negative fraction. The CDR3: CASSIVDRNNEQFF. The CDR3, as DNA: TGTGCCAGTAGTATAGTGGATCGGAACAATGAGCAGTTCTTC.